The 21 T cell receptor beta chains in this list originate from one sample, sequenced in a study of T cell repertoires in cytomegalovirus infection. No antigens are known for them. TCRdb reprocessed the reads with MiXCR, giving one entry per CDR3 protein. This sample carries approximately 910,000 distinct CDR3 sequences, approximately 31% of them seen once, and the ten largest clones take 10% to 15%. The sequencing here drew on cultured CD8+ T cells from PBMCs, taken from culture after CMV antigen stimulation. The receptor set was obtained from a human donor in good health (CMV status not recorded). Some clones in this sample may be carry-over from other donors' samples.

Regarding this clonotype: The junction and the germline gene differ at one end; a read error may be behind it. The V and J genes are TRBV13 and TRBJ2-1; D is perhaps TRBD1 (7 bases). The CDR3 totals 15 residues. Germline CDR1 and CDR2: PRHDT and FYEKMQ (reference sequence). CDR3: CASSLVRGAYNEQFF. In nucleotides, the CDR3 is TGCGCCAGCAGCTTGGTCAGGGGGGCCTACAATGAGCAGTTCTTC.

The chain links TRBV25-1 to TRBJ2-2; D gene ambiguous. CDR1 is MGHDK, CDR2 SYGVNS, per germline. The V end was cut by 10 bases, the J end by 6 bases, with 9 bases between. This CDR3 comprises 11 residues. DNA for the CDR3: TGTGCCATCTTCACTTCCGGGGAGCTGTTTTTT. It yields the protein CAIFTSGELFF. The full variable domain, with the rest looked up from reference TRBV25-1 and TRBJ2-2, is EADIYQTPRYLVIGTGKKITLECSQTMGHDKMYWYQQDPGMELHLIHYSYGVNSTEKGDLSSESTVSRIRTEHFPLTLESARPSHTSQYLCAIFTSGELFFGEGSRLTVL.

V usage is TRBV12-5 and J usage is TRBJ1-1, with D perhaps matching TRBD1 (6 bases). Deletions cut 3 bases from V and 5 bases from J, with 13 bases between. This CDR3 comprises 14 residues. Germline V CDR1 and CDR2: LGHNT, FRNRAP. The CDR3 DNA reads TGTGCTAGTGGTTTTCCAGGGGACCTGACTGAAGCTTTCTTT. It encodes CASGFPGDLTEAFF.

CDR3 amino acids: CASIDKPGTVEGGDTQYF. The DNA for the CDR3 is TGTGCCAGCATAGACAAGCCGGGGACCGTCGAAGGTGGAGATACGCAGTATTTT. The chain joins TRBV2 to TRBJ2-3; either TRBD1 or TRBD2 may supply D (5 bases each). CDR1 and CDR2 (germline): SNHLY, FYNNEI. Deletions cut 7 bases from V and 5 bases from J, with 28 bases between. This CDR3 region has 18 residues.

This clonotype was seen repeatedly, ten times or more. This CDR3 is CASSRTQDPGNTIYF. The CDR3 DNA reads as TGTGCCAGCAGCCGAACGCAGGATCCTGGAAACACCATATATTTT. This rearrangement joins TRBV7-9 to TRBJ1-3, with D uncertain. Germline CDR1 and CDR2: SEHNR and FQNEAQ (reference sequence). The CDR3 consists of 15 residues. V was pared by 5 bases and J by 2 bases, with 13 bases between.

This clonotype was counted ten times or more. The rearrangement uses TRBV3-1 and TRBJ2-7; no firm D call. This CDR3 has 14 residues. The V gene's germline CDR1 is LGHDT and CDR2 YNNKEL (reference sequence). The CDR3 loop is CASSQINTSYGQYV. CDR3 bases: TGTGCCAGCAGCCAAATAAATACCTCCTACGGGCAGTACGTC.

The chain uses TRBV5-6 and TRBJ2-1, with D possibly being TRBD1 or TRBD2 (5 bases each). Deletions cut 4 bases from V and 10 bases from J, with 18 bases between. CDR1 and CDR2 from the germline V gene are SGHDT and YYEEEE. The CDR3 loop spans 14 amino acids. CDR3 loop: CASSTPVRGNEQFF. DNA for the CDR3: TGTGCCAGCAGCACACCCGTGAGGGGCAACGAGCAGTTCTTC. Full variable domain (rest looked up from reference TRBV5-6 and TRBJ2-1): DAGVTQSPTHLIKTRGQQVTLRCSPKSGHDTVSWYQQALGQGPQFIFQYYEEEERQRGNFPDRFSGHQFPNYSSELNVNALLLGDSALYLCASSTPVRGNEQFFGPGTRLTVL.

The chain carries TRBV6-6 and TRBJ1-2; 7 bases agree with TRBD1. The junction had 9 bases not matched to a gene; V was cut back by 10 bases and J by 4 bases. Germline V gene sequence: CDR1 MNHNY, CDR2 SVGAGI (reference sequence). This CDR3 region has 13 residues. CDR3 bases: TGTGCCACCAAAGGGGGCGAGGGCTATGGCTACACCTTC. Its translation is CATKGGEGYGYTF.

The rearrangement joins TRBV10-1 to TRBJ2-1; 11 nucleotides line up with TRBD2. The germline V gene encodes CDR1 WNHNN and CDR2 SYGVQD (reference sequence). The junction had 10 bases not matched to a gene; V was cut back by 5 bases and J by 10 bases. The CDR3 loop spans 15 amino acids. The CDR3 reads CASSPEGLAVEEQFF. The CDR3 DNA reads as TGCGCCAGCAGTCCCGAGGGACTAGCGGTAGAAGAGCAGTTCTTC.

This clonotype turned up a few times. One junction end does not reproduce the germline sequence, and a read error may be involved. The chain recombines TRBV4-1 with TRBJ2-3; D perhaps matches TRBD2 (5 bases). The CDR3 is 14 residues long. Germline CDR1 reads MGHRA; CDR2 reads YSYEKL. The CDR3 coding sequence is TGTGCCAGCAGCCAGGAGGTGGGGACAGATACGCAGTATTTT. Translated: CASSQEVGTDTQYF.

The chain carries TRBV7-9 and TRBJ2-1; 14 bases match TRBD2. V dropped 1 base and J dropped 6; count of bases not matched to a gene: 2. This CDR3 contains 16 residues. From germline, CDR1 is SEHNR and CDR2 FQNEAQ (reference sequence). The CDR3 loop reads CASSLETSGGGNEQFF. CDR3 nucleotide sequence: TGTGCCAGCAGCTTAGAGACTAGCGGGGGGGGCAATGAGCAGTTCTTC.

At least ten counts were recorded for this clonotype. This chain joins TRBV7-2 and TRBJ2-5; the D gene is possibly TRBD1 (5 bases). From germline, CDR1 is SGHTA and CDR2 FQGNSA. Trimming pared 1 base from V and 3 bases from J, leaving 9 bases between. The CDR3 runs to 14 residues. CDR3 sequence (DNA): TGTGCCAGCAGCTTAGAGGGGCAAGAAGAGACCCAGTACTTC. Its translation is CASSLEGQEETQYF.

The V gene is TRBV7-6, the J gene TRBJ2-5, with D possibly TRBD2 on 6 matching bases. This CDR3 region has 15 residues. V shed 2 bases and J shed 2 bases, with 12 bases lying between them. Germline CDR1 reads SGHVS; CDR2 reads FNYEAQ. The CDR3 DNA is TGTGCCAGCAGCTTAATTCAGCGGGCACAAGAGACCCAGTACTTC. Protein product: CASSLIQRAQETQYF.

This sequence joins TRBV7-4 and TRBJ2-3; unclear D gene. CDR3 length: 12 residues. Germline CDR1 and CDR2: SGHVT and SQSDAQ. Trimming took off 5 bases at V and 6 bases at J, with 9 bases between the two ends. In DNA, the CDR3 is TGTGCCAGCAGCGTTATTAGGGATACGCAGTATTTT. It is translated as CASSVIRDTQYF.

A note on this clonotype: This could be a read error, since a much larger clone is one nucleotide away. This CDR3 reads CTSSFGGPFYEQYF. CDR3 bases: TGTACCAGCAGCTTCGGGGGGCCGTTTTACGAGCAGTACTTC. V gene TRBV7-8 combines with J gene TRBJ2-7; D might be TRBD2 (7 bases). The CDR3 spans 14 residues. Germline CDR1 and CDR2: SGHVS and FQNEAQ.

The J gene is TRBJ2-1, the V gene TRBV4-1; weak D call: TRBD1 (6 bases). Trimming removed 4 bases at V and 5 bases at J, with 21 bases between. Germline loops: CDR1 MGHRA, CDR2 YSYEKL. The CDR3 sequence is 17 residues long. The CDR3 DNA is TGCGCCAGCAGCCTTTTCCTGAGGGACACCCGAGACAATGAGCAGTTCTTC. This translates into CASSLFLRDTRDNEQFF.

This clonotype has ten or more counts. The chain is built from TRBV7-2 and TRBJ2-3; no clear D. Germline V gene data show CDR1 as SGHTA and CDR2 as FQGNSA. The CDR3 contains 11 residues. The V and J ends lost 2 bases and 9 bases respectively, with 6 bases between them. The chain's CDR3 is CASSLTPTQYF. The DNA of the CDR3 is TGTGCCAGCAGCTTAACCCCCACGCAGTATTTT.

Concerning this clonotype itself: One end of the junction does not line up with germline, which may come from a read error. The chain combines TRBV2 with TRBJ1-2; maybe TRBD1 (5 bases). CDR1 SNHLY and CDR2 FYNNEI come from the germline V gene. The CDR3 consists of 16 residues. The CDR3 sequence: CASSESRAGRFYGHTF. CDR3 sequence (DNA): TGTGCCAGCAGTGAAAGTAGGGCAGGGCGTTTCTATGGCCACACCTTC.

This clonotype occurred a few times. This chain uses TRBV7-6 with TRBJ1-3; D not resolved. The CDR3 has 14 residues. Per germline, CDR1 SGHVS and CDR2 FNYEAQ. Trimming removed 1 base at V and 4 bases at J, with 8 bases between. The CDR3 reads CASSLGSLGNTIYF. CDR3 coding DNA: TGTGCCAGCAGCTTAGGATCTCTGGGAAACACCATATATTTT.

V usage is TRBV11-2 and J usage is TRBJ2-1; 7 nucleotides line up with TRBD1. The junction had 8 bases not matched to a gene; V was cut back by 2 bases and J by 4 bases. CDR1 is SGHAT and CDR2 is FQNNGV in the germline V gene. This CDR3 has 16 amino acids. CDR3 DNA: TGTGCCAGCAGCTTAAGGGGGCCGGTAGCTTACAATGAGCAGTTCTTC. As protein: CASSLRGPVAYNEQFF.

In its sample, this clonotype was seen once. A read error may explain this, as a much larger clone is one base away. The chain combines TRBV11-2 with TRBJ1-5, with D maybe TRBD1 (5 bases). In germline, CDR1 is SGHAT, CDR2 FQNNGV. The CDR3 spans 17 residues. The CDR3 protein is CASSLGGAGSGNQPRHF. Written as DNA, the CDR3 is TGTGCCAGCAGCTTAGGAGGGGCAGGGTCGGGCAATCAGCCCCGGCATTTT.